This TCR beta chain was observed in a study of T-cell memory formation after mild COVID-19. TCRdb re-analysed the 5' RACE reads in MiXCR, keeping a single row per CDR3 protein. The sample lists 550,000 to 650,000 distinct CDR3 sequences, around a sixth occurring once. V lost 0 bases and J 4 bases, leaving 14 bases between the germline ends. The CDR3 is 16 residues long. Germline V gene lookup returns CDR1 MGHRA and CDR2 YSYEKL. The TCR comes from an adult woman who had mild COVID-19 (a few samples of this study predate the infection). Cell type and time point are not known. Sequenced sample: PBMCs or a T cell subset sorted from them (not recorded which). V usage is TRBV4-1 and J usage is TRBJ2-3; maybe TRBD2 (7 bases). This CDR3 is CASSQETNGGPDTQYF. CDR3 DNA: TGCGCCAGCAGCCAAGAGACTAACGGGGGGCCAGATACGCAGTATTTT.